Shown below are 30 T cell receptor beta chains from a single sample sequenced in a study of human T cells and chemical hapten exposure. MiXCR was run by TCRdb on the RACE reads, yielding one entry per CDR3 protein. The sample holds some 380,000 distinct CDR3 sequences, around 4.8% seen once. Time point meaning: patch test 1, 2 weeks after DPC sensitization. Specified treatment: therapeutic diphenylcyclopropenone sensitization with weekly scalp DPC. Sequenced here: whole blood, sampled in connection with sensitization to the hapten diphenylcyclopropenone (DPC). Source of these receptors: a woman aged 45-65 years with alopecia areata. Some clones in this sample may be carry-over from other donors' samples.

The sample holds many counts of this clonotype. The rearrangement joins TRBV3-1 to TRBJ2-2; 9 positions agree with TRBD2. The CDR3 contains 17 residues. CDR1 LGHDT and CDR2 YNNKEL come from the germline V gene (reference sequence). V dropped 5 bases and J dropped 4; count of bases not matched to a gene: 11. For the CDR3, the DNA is TGTGCCAGCAGCGTTCGAAGACTAGCGGCGAGCACCGGGGAGCTGTTTTTT. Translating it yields CASSVRRLAASTGELFF.

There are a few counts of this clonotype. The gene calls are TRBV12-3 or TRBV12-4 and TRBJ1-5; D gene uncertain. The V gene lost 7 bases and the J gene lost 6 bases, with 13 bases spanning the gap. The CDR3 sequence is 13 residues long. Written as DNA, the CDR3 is TGTGCCAGCAACCTAAACGGAGGTCAGCCCCAGCATTTT. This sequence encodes CASNLNGGQPQHF.

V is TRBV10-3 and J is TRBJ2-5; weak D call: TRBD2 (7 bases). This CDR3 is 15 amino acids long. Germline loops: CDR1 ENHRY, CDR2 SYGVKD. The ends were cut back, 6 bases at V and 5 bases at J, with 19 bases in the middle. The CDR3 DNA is TGTGCCATCAGGAAGGGATACGGGGGGCAGGAGACCCAGTACTTC. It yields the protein CAIRKGYGGQETQYF.

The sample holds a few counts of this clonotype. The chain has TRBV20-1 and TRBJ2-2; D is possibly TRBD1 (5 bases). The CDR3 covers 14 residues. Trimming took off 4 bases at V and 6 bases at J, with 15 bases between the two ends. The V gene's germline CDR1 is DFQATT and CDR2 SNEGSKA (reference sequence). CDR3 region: CSAKPGNYPGELFF. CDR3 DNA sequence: TGCAGTGCTAAGCCAGGGAACTATCCCGGGGAGCTGTTTTTT.

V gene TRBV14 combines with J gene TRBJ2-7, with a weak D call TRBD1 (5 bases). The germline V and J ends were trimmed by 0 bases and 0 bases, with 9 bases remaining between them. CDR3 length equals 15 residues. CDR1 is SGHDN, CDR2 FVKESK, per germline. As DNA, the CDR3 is TGTGCCAGCAGCCAAGATATGGACACCTCCTACGAGCAGTACTTC. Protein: CASSQDMDTSYEQYF.

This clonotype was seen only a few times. CDR3 sequence (DNA): TGTGCCAGCAGCGTAGATGGGACAGAGTACAATGAGCAGTTCTTC. It codes for CASSVDGTEYNEQFF. This rearrangement joins TRBV9 to TRBJ2-1; 7 bases align to TRBD1. Trimming cost V 0 bases and J 4 bases; bases outside gene matches: 4. This CDR3 region has 15 residues. Germline lookup yields CDR1 SGDLS and CDR2 YYNGEE.

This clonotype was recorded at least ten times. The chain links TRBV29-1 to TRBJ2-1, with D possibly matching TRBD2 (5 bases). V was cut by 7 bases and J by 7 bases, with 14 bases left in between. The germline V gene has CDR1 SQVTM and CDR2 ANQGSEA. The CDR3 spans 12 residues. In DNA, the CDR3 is TGCAGCGCCAACGAGGGCCGAAATGAGCAGTTCTTC. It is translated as CSANEGRNEQFF.

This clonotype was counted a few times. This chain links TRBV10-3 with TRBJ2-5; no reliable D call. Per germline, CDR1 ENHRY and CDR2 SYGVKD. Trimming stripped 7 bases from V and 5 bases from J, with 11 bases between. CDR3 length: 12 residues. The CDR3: CAITRARETQYF. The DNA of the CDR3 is TGTGCCATCACCCGGGCCCGCGAGACCCAGTACTTC.

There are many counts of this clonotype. CDR3 amino acids: CAWSGLAGGPSNEQFF. The CDR3 nucleotides read TGTGCCTGGTCCGGACTAGCGGGAGGGCCGAGCAATGAGCAGTTCTTC. V is TRBV30 and J is TRBJ2-1; 15 bases match TRBD2. Unmatched junction bases numbered 8, after V lost 5 bases and J lost 6 bases. CDR1 and CDR2 (germline): GTSNPN, SVGIG (reference sequence). The CDR3 extends over 16 amino acids.

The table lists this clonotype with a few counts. The CDR3: CASSVGRDGKNIQYF. CDR3 in DNA: TGTGCCAGCAGTGTCGGCAGGGATGGCAAAAACATTCAGTACTTC. The chain couples TRBV2 to TRBJ2-4; TRBD1 is a possible D gene (5 bases). The germline V gene encodes CDR1 SNHLY and CDR2 FYNNEI. The CDR3 is 15 amino acids. Trimming removed 4 bases from V and 3 bases from J, with 13 bases in between.

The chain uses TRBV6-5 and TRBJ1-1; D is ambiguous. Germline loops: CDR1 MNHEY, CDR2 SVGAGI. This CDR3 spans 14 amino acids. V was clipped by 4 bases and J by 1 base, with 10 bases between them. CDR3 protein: CASSSRAPNTEAFF. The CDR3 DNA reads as TGTGCCAGCAGTTCGAGGGCCCCGAACACTGAAGCTTTCTTT.

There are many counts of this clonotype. CDR3 amino acids: CASSLGHSGRETQYF. The CDR3 DNA follows: TGTGCCAGCAGCCTCGGACACTCGGGCCGGGAGACCCAGTACTTC. The gene calls are TRBV13 and TRBJ2-5; the D gene is possibly TRBD1 (5 bases). Germline CDR1 is PRHDT and CDR2 is FYEKMQ (reference sequence). The germline V and J ends were trimmed by 5 bases and 5 bases, with 18 bases remaining between them. There are 15 residues in the CDR3.

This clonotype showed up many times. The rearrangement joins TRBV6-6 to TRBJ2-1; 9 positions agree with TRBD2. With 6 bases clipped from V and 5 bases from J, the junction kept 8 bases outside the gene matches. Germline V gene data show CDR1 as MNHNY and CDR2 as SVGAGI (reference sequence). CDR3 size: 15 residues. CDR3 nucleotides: TGTGCCAGCAGCCAGCTAGCGGGGCCCGACAATGAGCAGTTCTTC. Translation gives CASSQLAGPDNEQFF.

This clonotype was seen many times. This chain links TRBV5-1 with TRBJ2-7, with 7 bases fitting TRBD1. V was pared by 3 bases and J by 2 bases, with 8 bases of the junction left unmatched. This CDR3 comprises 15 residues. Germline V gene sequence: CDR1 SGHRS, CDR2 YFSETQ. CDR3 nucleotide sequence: TGCGCCAGCAGCTGGTCACAGGGGCCCCCCTACGAGCAGTACTTC. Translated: CASSWSQGPPYEQYF.

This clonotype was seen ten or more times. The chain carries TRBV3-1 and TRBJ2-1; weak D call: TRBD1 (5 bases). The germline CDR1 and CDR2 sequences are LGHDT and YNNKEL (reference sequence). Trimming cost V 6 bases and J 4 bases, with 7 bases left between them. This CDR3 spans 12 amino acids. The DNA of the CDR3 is TGTGCCAGCAGGGACATTTACAATGAGCAGTTCTTC. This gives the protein CASRDIYNEQFF.

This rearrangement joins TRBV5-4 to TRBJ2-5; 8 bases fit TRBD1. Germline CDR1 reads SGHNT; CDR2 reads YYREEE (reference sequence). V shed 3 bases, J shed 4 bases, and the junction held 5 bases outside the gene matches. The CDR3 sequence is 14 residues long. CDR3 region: CASSSGQGAETQYF. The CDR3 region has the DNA TGTGCCAGCAGCTCCGGACAGGGCGCAGAGACCCAGTACTTC.

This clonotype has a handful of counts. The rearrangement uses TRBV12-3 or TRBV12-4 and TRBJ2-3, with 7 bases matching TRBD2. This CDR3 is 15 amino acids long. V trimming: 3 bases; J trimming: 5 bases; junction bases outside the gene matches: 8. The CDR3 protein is CASSFGLEVRDTQYF. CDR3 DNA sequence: TGTGCCAGCAGTTTCGGACTAGAGGTCAGAGATACGCAGTATTTT.

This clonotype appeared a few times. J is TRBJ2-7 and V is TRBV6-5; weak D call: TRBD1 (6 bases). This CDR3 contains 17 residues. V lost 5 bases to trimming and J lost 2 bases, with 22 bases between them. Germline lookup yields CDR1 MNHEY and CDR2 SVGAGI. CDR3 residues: CASSLYMDRRRPYEQYF. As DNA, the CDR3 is TGTGCCAGCAGTCTTTACATGGACAGAAGGCGGCCCTACGAGCAGTACTTC.

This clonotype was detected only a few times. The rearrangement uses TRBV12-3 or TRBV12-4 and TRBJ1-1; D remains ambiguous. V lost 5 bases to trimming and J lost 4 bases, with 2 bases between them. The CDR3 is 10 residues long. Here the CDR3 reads CASSTTEAFF. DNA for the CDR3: TGTGCCAGCAGTACCACTGAAGCTTTCTTT.

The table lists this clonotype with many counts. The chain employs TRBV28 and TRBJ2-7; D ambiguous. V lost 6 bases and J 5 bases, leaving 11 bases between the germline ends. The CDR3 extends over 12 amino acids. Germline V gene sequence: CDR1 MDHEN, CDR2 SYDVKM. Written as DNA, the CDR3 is TGTGCCAGCAGCCCTAGGGCGGACGAGCAGTACTTC. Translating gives CASSPRADEQYF.

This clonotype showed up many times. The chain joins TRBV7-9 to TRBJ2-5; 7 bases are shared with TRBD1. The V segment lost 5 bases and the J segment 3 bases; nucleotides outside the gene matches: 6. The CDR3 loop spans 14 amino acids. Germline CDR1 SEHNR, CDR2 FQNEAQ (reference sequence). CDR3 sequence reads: CASSPQTGKETQYF. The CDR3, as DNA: TGTGCCAGCAGCCCTCAGACAGGGAAAGAGACCCAGTACTTC.

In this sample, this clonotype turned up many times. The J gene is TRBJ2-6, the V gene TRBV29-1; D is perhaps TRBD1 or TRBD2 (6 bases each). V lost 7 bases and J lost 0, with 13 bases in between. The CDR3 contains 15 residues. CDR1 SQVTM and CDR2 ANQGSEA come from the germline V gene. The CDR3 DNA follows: TGCAGCGCCCAAGAGGGGGGCTCTGGGGCCAACGTCCTGACTTTC. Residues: CSAQEGGSGANVLTF.

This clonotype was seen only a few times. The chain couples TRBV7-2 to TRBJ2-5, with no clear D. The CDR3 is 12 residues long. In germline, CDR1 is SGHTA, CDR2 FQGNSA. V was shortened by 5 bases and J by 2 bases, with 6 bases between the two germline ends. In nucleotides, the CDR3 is TGTGCCAGCAGCGTGGAGCAAGAGACCCAGTACTTC. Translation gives CASSVEQETQYF.

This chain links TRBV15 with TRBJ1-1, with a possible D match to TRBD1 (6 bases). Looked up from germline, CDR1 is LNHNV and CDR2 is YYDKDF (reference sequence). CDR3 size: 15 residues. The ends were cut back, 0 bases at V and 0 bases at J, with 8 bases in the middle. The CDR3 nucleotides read TGTGCCACCAGCAGAGAGGGGGCTGTGAACACTGAAGCTTTCTTT. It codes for CATSREGAVNTEAFF.

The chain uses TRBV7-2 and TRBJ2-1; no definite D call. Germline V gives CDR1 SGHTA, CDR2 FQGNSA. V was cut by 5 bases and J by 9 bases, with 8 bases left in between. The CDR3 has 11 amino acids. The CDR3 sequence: CASSRTLEQFF. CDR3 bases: TGTGCCAGCAGCCGAACTCTTGAGCAGTTCTTC.

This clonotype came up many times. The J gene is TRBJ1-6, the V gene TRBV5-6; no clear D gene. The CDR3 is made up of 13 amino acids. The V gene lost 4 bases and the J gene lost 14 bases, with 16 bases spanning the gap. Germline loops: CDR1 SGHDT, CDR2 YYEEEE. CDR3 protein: CASSIGSLGSLHF. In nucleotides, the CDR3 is TGTGCCAGCAGCATCGGATCTCTTGGGTCCCTCCACTTT.

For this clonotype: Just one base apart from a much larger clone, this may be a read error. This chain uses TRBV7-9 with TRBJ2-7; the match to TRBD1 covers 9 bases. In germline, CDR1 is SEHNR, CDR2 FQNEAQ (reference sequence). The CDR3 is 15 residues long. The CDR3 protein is CASSTGTGTSYKQYF. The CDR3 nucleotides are TGTGCCAGCAGCACCGGGACAGGGACATCCTACAAGCAGTACTTC.

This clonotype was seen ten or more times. CDR3 sequence: CASIGIPGQINTGELFF. The CDR3, as DNA: TGTGCCAGCATCGGTATACCGGGACAGATTAACACCGGGGAGCTGTTTTTT. The chain combines TRBV12-3 or TRBV12-4 with TRBJ2-2; 7 bases are shared with TRBD1. The CDR3 is 17 amino acids. The V segment lost 7 bases and the J segment 2 bases; nucleotides outside the gene matches: 13.

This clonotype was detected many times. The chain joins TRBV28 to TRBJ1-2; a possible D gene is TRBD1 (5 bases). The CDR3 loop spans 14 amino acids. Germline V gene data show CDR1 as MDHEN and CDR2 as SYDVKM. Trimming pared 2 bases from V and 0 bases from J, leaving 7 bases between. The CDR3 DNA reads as TGTGCCAGCAGTTTACTGGGGGCTAACTATGGCTACACCTTC. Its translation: CASSLLGANYGYTF.

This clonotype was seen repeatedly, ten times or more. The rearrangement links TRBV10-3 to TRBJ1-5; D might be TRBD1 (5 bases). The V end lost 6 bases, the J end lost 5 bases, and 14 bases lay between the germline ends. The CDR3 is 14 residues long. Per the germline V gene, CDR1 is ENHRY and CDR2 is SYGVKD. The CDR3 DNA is TGTGCCATCAGCGTGGGGGGAGGGGATCAGCCCCAGCATTTT. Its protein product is CAISVGGGDQPQHF.